This T cell receptor (beta chain) was profiled in a study of T cell responses to AZD1222 COVID-19 vaccine. Study-level points and caveats: In a largely white British group with more females than males, clonal diversity was possibly underestimated.

With regard to this clone: Its specificity is unknown.

V dropped 3 bases and J dropped 6; count of bases not matched to a gene: 5. CDR1 MRHNA and CDR2 SNTAGT come from the germline V gene. The CDR3 has 16 residues. Produced via immunoSEQ multiplex PCR; TCRdb's table is partial and in-frame only. The data hold some 150,000 clones, with approximately 90% observed a single time. This sample comprised peripheral blood, obtained 28 days after the second AZD1222 dose. The clonotype comes from an adult who received the AZD1222 COVID-19 vaccine. This rearrangement joins TRBV6-4 to TRBJ2-4; 13 bases align to TRBD2. The CDR3 sequence is CASSEPRLAGGNIQYF. In DNA, the CDR3 is TGTGCCAGCAGTGAGCCCCGACTAGCGGGGGGAAACATTCAGTACTTC.